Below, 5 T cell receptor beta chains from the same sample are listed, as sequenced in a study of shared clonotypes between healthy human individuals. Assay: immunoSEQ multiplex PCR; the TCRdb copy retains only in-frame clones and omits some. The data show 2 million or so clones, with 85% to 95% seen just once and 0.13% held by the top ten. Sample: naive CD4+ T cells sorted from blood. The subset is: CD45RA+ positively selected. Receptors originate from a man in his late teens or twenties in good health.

CDR3 nucleotide sequence: TGTGCCAGTAGTCGAGCGGATAACACCGGGGAGCTGTTTTTT. Amino acid sequence: CASSRADNTGELFF. The chain is built from TRBV19 and TRBJ2-2, with D perhaps matching TRBD2 (5 bases). The germline CDR1 and CDR2 sequences are LNHDA and SQIVND (reference sequence). The length of the CDR3 is 14 residues. The V end was cut by 5 bases, the J end by 2 bases, with 9 bases between.

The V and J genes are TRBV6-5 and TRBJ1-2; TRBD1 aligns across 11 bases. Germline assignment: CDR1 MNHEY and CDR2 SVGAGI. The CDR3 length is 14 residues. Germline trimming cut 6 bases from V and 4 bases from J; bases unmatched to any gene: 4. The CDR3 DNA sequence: TGTGCCAGCAGAAGGGACAGGGGGGCCTATGGCTACACCTTC. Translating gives CASRRDRGAYGYTF.

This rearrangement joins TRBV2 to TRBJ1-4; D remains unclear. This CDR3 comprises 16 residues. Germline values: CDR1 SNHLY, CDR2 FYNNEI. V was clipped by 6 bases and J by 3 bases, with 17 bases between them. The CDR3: CASRTGRNAANEKLFF. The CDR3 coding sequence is TGTGCCAGCAGAACCGGCAGGAATGCGGCTAATGAAAAACTGTTTTTT.

The CDR3 region is CASSNNAGGAVPGNTIYF. The CDR3 nucleotides are TGTGCCAGCAGCAATAATGCGGGGGGTGCCGTCCCTGGAAACACCATATATTTT. This rearrangement joins TRBV7-8 to TRBJ1-3, with D possibly matching TRBD1 (5 bases). This CDR3 contains 18 residues. Germline V gene data show CDR1 as SGHVS and CDR2 as FQNEAQ. The V gene lost 5 bases and the J gene lost 2 bases, with 22 bases spanning the gap.

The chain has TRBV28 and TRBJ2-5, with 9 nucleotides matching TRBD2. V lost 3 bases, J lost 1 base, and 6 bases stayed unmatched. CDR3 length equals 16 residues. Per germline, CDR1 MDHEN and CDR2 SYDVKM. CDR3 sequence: CASSLGAGGFQETQYF. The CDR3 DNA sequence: TGTGCCAGCAGTTTGGGAGCGGGGGGATTCCAAGAGACCCAGTACTTC.